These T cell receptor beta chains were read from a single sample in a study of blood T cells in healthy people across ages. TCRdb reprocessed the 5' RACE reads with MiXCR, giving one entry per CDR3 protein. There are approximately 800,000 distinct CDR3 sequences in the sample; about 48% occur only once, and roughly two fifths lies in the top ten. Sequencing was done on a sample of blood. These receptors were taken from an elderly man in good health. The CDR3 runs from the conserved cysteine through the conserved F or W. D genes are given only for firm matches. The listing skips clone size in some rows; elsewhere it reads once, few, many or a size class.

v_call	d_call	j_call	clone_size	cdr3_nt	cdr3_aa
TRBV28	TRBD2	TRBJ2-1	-	TGTGCCAGCAGGGGCGTGGCGGGAGGTTACAATGAGCAGTTCTTC	CASRGVAGGYNEQFF
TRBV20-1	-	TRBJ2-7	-	TGCAGTCCCTCGGGGGGCCACACCTACGAGCAGTACTTC	CSPSGGHTYEQYF
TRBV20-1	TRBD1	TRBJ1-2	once	TGCAGTGCTCCCGGACAGGCGGTAAACTATGGCTACACCTTC	CSAPGQAVNYGYTF
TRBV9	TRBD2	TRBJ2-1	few	TGTGCCAGCAGCGCCGGGACTAGCGGGAGCCGAGGTGAGCAGTTCTTC	CASSAGTSGSRGEQFF
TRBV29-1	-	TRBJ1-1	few	TGCAGCTGGTGGGACGACGCGAACACTGAAGCTTTCTTT	CSWWDDANTEAFF
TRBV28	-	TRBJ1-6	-	TGTGCCGGCAGTTTAGTGGGTTCACCCCTCCACTTT	CAGSLVGSPLHF
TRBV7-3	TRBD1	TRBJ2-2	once	TGTGCCAGCAGCACCACGACAGGGGTCGACACCGGGGAGCTGTTTTTT	CASSTTTGVDTGELFF
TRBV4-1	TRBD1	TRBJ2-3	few	TGCGCCAGCAGCACGGGACAGGGGGTCGGAGATACGCAGTATTTT	CASSTGQGVGDTQYF
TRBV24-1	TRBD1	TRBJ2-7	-	TGTGCCACCAGTGATTGGACAGGGGAGGGCTCCTACGAGCAGTACTTC	CATSDWTGEGSYEQYF
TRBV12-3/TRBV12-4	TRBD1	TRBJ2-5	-	TGTGCCAGCAGACCCACAGGGGCCCTCCAAGAGACCCAGTACTTC	CASRPTGALQETQYF
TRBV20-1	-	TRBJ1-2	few	TGCAGTGCTAGGGGGCTACCCAACTATGGCTACACCTTC	CSARGLPNYGYTF
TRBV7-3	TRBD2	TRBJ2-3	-	TGTGCCAGCTCTCGGGAGGGGAGGTCAGATACGCAGTATTTT	CASSREGRSDTQYF
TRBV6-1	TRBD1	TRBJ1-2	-	TGTGCCAGCAGATGGACAGGGGGCGACTATGGCTACACCTTC	CASRWTGGDYGYTF
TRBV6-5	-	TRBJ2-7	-	TGTGCCAGCAGTTACGCGTCTTCTTACAATGAGCAGTACTTC	CASSYASSYNEQYF
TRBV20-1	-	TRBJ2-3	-	TGCAGTGCTAGGGCTATCCGGCCTCAGGGGTCGGAGCACAGATACGCGTATTTT	CSARAIRPQGSEHRYAYF
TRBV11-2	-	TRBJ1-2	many	TGTGCCAGCAGCTTAGTCCTAGGGGATGGCTACACCTTC	CASSLVLGDGYTF
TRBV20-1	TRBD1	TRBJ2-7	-	TGCAGTGCCGACCGACAGGGTGGGAACTCCTACGAGCAGTACTTC	CSADRQGGNSYEQYF
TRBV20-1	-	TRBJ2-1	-	TGCAGTACTATCCGGGGGGCGGCCGATGAGCAGTTCTTC	CSTIRGAADEQFF
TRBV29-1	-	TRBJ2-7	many	TGCAGCGTTCTACTGACGTACGAGCAGTACTTC	CSVLLTYEQYF
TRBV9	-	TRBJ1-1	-	TGTGCCAGCAGCGACAGCTTGAACACTGAAGCTTTCTTT	CASSDSLNTEAFF
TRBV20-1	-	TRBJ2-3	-	TGCAGTGCTAGCGGGAGCCTCAAGGGGACAGATACGCAGTATTTT	CSASGSLKGTDTQYF
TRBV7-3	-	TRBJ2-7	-	TGTGCCAGCAGCTTAAGATGGCGGCCGAGCTCCTACAATGAGCAGTACTTC	CASSLRWRPSSYNEQYF
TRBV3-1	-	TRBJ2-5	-	TGTGCCAGCAGCCAAGAGCCTCTAGCCCCTAGACCAGAGACCCAGTACTTC	CASSQEPLAPRPETQYF
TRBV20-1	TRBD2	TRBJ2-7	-	TGCAGTGCGTATACTAGCGGGAGCTCCTACGAGCAGTACTTC	CSAYTSGSSYEQYF
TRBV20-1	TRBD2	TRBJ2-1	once	TGCAGTGCTAGCGGATTTAGCGGGAGGAGCATCAATGAGCAGTTCTTC	CSASGFSGRSINEQFF
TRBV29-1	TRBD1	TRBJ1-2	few	TGCAGCGTTGGTTTCAGGGGGGAAGGCTACACCTTC	CSVGFRGEGYTF
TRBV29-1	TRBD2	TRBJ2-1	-	TGCAGCGTAAGGACTAGCGGCCTAAGTAATGAGCAGTTCTTC	CSVRTSGLSNEQFF
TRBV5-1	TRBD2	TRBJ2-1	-	TGCGCCAGCAGCTTTGGGAATGCGGGAGGGAGTGGGGATGAGCAGTTCTTC	CASSFGNAGGSGDEQFF
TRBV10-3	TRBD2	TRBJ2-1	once	TGTGCCATCAGTGACGGACAGGGACTAGCGGCGGACAATGAGCAGTTCTTC	CAISDGQGLAADNEQFF
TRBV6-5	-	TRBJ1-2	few	TGTGCCAGCAGCCGGGCCCTGGGGGGATATGGCTACACCTTC	CASSRALGGYGYTF
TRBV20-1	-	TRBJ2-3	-	TGCAGTGCTAGAGTACAGGGAACAGATACGCAGTATTTT	CSARVQGTDTQYF
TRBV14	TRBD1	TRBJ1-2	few	TGTGCCAGCAGCTGGGTAGGACAGGAGAGATCGGGCTACACCTTC	CASSWVGQERSGYTF
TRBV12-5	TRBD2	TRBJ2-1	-	TGTGCTAGTGGCCCTGGACTAGCGGGACGGAACAATGAGCAGTTCTTC	CASGPGLAGRNNEQFF
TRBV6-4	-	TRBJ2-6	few	TGTGCCAGCAGTGAACATCAGGGCGTGTTAGGGGCCAACGTCCTGACTTTC	CASSEHQGVLGANVLTF
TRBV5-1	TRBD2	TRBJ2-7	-	TGCGCCAGCAGCTTGGCTAGCGGGGATCCCGTCTACGAGCAGTACTTC	CASSLASGDPVYEQYF
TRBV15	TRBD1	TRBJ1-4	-	TGTGCCACCTCCCGGGACAGTGTTAATGAAAAACTGTTTTTT	CATSRDSVNEKLFF
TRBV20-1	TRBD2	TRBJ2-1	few	TGCAGTGCTCCTCGGACTAGCGGGGAGCGGTATGAGCAGTTCTTC	CSAPRTSGERYEQFF
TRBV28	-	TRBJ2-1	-	TGTGCCAGCCTCGGGTGGGGGCGAAATGAGCAGTTCTTC	CASLGWGRNEQFF
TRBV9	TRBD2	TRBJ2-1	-	TGTGCCAGCAGCTCATTCAAGGAGCGGGAGTCCAATGAGCAGTTCTTC	CASSSFKERESNEQFF
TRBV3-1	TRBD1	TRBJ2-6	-	TGTGCCAGCAGCCTATTAGGGGGCCCTGGGGCCAACGTCCTGACTTTC	CASSLLGGPGANVLTF
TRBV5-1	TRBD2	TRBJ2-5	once	TGCGCCAGCAGCTTCCCGAGACTAGCGGCGGCTGATGAGCAGTACTTC	CASSFPRLAAADEQYF
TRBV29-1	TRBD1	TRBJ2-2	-	TGCAGCGTTGGGGCCCGGACAGGGGGACTTGGCGGGGAGCTGTTTTTT	CSVGARTGGLGGELFF
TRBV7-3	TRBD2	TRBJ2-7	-	TGTGCCAGCAGCTTGGGCGGGGGGGTCGACGAGCAGTACTTC	CASSLGGGVDEQYF
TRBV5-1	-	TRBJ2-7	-	TGCGCCAGCAGCTTGCTCAGCAGGGCGAGCTCCTACGAGCAGTACTTC	CASSLLSRASSYEQYF
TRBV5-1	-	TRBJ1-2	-	TGCGCCAGCAGCTGGGGACTCGCGGATGGCTACACCTTC	CASSWGLADGYTF
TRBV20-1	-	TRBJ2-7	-	TGCAGTGCCCAGGGGCCAGGTAAAATCTACGAGCAGTACTTC	CSAQGPGKIYEQYF
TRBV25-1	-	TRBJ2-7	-	TGTGCCAGCACCCCTGCGTCCGAGACCTACGAGCAGTACTTC	CASTPASETYEQYF
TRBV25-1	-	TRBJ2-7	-	TGTGCCAGCAGTGAATCAGGAGGGCAGTACTTC	CASSESGGQYF
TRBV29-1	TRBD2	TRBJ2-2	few	TGCAGCGTTGAGGGGCTAGCGGGATCCACCGGGGAGCTGTTTTTT	CSVEGLAGSTGELFF
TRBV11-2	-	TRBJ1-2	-	TGTGCCAGCAGCTTCAGCGGGACCTATGGCTACACCTTC	CASSFSGTYGYTF
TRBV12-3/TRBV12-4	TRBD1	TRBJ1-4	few	TGTGCCAGCAGTTCCGGGACAGGGCCTGAAAAACTGTTTTTT	CASSSGTGPEKLFF
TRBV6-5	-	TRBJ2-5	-	TGTGCCAGCAGTTATTCGATTGAGGGGCGGGACAGTCAGACCCAGTACTTC	CASSYSIEGRDSQTQYF
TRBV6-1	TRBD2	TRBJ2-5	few	TGTGCCAGCCAGCGGGACTGGCTGGAAGAGACCCAGTACTTC	CASQRDWLEETQYF
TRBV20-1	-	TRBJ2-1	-	TGCAGTGCTAGAGGTCTAGCAGGCCCACAGGGGCAGTTCTTC	CSARGLAGPQGQFF
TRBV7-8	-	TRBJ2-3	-	TGTGCCAGCAGCTTGACAACCGGGCCGTCGTACAGATACGCGTATTTT	CASSLTTGPSYRYAYF
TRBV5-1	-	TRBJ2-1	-	TGCGCCAGCAGCTTTTCGGGGAATGTCTACAATGAGCAGTTCTTC	CASSFSGNVYNEQFF
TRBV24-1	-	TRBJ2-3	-	TGTGCCACCAGCCAGACCCAACCAGGGCCCGCGTATTTT	CATSQTQPGPAYF
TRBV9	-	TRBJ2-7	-	TGTGCCAGCAGCGTAGAGGGGAGCGCATCCTACGAGCAGTACTTC	CASSVEGSASYEQYF
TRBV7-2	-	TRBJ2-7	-	TGTGCCAGCAGCTTAGCGCGGAGTCCGACCCCCTACGAGCAGTACTTC	CASSLARSPTPYEQYF